This T cell receptor (beta chain) was captured in a study of cytomegalovirus exposure and HLA in healthy donors. The validation cohort, a group of 130 or so subjects, included the donors and was separate from the roughly 620-subject first cohort. Concerning this clone: Its antigen is undetermined.

The assay was immunoSEQ multiplex PCR, and TCRdb's table has in-frame clones only and misses some. The sample contains around 150,000 clones, approximately 88% of which appear only once. Germline CDR1 is SGHNT and CDR2 is YYREEE (reference sequence). CDR3 length: 14 amino acids. The junction had 8 bases not matched to a gene; V was cut back by 4 bases and J by 4 bases. The study's findings and limits: The classifier was said to identify cytomegalovirus status with high specificity and sensitivity. The investigators catalogued 180 or so TCR beta chains as cytomegalovirus-associated. A later analysis found first-cohort TCR clusters tended to co-occur in the approximately 110 validation repertoires.

This sequence originates from a woman aged 18 to 35 in good health and CMV-seropositive. Input material: PBMCs. The chain links TRBV5-4 to TRBJ2-7; TRBD1 agrees at 7 bases. The CDR3 DNA sequence: TGTGCCAGCAGCCTAGGGACAGATAGGTACGAGCAGTACTTC. This translates into CASSLGTDRYEQYF.